This T cell receptor beta chain comes out of a study of post-analysis software for immune sequencing data. As for this clonotype: Its antigen is currently unknown.

The germline V and J ends were trimmed by 6 bases and 8 bases, with 19 bases remaining between them. CDR1 and CDR2 (germline): MNHEY, SVGAGI. The CDR3 contains 15 residues. Unique molecular identifiers had been added to the TCR beta cDNA libraries. Via MiXCR, TCRdb re-called the PCR reads, giving one row per CDR3 protein. The repertoire includes more than 350,000 distinct CDR3 sequences, 39% of them detected once, and about 8% sits in the top ten. Study-wide findings and caveats: In patients, TRBV5-6, TRBV5-1 and TRBV20-1 belonged to five TRBV segments found more frequently than in controls.

This TCR was sampled from a girl aged 2 to 9 with multiple sclerosis. V is TRBV6-5 and J is TRBJ1-4; D gene uncertain. Material: blood. CDR3 protein: CASRARPDVGEKLFF. The CDR3 nucleotides read TGTGCCAGCAGAGCGCGCCCGGACGTGGGAGAAAAACTGTTTTTT.